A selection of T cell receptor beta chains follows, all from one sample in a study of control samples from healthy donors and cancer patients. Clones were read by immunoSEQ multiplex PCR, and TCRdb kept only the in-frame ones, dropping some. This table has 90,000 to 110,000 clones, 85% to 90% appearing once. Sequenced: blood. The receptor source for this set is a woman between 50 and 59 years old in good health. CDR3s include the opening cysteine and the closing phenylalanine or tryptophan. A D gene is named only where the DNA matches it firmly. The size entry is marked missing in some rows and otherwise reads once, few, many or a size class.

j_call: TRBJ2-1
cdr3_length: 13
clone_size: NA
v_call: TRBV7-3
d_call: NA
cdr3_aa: CASSLTVGGEQFF
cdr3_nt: TGTGCCAGCAGCTTAACGGTAGGGGGTGAGCAGTTCTTC

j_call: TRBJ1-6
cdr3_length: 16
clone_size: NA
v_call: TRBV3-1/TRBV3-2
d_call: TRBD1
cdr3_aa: CASSPLRTGGKSPLHF
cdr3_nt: TGTGCCAGCAGCCCACTGAGGACAGGGGGGAAATCACCCCTCCACTTT

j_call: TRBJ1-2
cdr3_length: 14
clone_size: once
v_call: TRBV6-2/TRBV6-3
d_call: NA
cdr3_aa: CASSRQITNYGYTF
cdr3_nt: TGTGCCAGCAGTCGACAGATAACTAACTATGGCTACACCTTC

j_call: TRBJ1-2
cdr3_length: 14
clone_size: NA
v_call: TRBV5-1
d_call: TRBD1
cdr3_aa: CASSEQGAFYGYTF
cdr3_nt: TGCGCCAGCAGCGAGCAGGGGGCCTTCTATGGCTACACCTTC

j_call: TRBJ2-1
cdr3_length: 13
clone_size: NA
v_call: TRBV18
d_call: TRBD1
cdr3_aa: CASSGQEYNEQFF
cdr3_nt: TGTGCCAGCTCGGGACAGGAATACAATGAGCAGTTCTTC

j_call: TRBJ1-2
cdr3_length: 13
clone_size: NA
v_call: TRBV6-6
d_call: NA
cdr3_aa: CASSYVPLYGYTF
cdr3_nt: TGTGCCAGCAGTTACGTTCCGCTCTATGGCTACACCTTC

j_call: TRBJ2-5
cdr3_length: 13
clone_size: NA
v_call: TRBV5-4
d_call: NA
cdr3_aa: CASSLYSQETQYF
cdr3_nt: TGTGCCAGCAGCTTGTACAGCCAAGAGACCCAGTACTTC

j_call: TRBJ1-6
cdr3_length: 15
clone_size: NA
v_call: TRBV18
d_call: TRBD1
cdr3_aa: CASSPQGQTNSPLHF
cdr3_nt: TGTGCCAGCTCACCTCAGGGACAGACAAATTCACCCCTCCACTTT

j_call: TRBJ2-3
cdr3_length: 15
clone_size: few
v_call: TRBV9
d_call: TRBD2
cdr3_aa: CASRGTSGSTDTQYF
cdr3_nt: TGTGCCAGCAGGGGGACTAGCGGGAGCACAGATACGCAGTATTTT

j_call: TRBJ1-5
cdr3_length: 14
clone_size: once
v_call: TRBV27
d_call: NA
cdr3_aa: CASSLVYSNQPQHF
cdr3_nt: TGTGCCAGCAGTTTGGTATACAGCAATCAGCCCCAGCATTTT

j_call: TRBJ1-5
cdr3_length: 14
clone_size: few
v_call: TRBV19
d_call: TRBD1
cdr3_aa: CASSIGTGTSRQHF
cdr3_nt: TGTGCCAGTAGTATAGGGACAGGGACTTCTCGCCAGCATTTT

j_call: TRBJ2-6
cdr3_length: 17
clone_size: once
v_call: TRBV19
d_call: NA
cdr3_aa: CASSRRLRDSGANVLTF
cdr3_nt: TGTGCCAGTAGTCGACGGCTACGGGACTCTGGGGCCAACGTCCTGACTTTC

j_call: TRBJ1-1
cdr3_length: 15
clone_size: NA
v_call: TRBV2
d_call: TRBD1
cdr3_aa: CASRSRSMDRGTTFF
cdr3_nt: TGTGCCAGCCGAAGCAGAAGTATGGACAGGGGTACGACTTTCTTT

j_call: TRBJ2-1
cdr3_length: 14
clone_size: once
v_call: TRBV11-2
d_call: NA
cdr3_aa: CASSLVQKGDEQFF
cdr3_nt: TGTGCCAGCAGCTTAGTGCAGAAAGGGGATGAGCAGTTCTTC

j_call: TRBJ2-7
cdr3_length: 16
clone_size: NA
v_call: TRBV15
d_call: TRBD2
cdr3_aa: CATSRDSQVAGGEQYF
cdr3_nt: TGTGCCACCAGCAGAGATTCGCAGGTAGCGGGGGGCGAGCAGTACTTC

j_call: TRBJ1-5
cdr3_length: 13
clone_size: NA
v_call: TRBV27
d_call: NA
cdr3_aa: CASSPFLNQPQHF
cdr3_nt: TGTGCCAGCAGTCCCTTCCTGAATCAGCCCCAGCATTTT

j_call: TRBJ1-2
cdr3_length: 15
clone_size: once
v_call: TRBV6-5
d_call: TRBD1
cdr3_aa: CASSYVGTGANGYTF
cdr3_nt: TGTGCCAGCAGTTACGTAGGGACAGGGGCTAATGGCTACACCTTC

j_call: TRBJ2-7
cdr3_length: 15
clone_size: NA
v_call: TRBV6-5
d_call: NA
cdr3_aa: CASSSPLDGSYEQYF
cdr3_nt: TGTGCCAGCAGTTCCCCCCTTGACGGTTCCTACGAGCAGTACTTC

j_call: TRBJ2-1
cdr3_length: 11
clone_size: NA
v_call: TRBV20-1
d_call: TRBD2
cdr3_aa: CSASPWGGQFF
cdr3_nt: TGCAGTGCTAGCCCCTGGGGGGGGCAGTTCTTC

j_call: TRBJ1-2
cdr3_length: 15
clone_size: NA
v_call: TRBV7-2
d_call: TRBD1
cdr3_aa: CASSPRTGANYGYTF
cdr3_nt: TGTGCCAGCAGCCCCCGGACAGGGGCCAACTATGGCTACACCTTC

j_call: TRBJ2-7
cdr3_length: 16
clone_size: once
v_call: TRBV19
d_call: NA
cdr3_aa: CASSTIWGTGTYEQYF
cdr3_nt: TGTGCCAGTAGTACCATCTGGGGGACGGGGACCTACGAGCAGTACTTC

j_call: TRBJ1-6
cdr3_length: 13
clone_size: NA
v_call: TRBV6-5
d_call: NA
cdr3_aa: CASSRTRDFPLHF
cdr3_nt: TGTGCCAGCAGTCGGACCCGCGATTTCCCCCTCCACTTT

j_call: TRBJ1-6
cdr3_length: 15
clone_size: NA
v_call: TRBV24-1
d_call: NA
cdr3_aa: CATSDKTRGDSPLHF
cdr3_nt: TGTGCCACCAGTGACAAGACAAGGGGGGATTCACCCCTCCACTTT

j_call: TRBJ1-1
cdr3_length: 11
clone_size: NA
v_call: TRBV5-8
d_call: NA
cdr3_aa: CASSPLSSAFF
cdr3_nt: TGTGCCAGCAGCCCCCTATCGTCGGCTTTCTTT

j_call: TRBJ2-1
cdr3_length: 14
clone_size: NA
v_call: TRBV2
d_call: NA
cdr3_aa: CASVRTATYNEQFF
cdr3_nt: TGTGCCAGCGTCCGGACCGCGACCTACAATGAGCAGTTCTTC

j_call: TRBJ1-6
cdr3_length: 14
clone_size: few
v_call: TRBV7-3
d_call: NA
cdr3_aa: CASSFGEIGSPLHF
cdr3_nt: TGTGCCAGCAGCTTTGGGGAGATTGGATCACCCCTCCACTTT

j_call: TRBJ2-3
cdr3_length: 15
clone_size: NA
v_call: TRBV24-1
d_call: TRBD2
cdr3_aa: CATSESGGAGDTQYF
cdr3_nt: TGTGCCACCAGTGAAAGCGGGGGGGCCGGAGATACGCAGTATTTT

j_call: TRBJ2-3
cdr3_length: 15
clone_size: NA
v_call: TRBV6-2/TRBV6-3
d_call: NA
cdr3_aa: CASSYGRVRTDTQYF
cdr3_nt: TGTGCCAGCAGTTACGGGCGGGTCCGCACAGATACGCAGTATTTT

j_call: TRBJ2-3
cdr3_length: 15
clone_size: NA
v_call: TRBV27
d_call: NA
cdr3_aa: CASSLMGPSTDTQYF
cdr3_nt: TGTGCCAGCAGTTTGATGGGCCCTAGCACAGATACGCAGTATTTT

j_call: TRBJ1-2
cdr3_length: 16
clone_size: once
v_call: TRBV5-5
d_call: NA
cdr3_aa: CASSPARVSLRYGYTF
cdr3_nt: TGTGCCAGCAGCCCCGCTAGGGTATCCCTCCGCTATGGCTACACCTTC

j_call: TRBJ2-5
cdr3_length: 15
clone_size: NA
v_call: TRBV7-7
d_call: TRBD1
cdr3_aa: CASRSGQGSQETQYF
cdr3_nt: TGTGCCAGCAGATCTGGACAGGGCTCCCAAGAGACCCAGTACTTC

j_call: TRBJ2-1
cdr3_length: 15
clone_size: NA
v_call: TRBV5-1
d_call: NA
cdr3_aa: CASSLAGPTNNEQFF
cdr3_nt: TGCGCCAGCAGCTTAGCGGGCCCCACTAACAATGAGCAGTTCTTC

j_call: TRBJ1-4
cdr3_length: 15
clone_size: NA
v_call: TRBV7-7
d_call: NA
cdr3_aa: CASSLTDGVNEKLFF
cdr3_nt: TGTGCCAGCAGCTTAACGGACGGAGTAAATGAAAAACTGTTTTTT

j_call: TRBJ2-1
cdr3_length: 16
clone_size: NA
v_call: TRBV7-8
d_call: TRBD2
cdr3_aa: CASSPKLAGYRNEQFF
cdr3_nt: TGTGCCAGCAGCCCTAAACTAGCGGGGTACAGAAATGAGCAGTTCTTC

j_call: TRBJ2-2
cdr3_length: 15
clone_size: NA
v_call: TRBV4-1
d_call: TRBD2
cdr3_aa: CASSQGLAGAGELFF
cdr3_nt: TGCGCCAGCAGCCAAGGGCTAGCGGGGGCCGGGGAGCTGTTTTTT

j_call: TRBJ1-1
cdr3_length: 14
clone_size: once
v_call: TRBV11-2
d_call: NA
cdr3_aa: CASSLEVRISEAFF
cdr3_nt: TGTGCCAGCAGCTTAGAAGTACGGATATCTGAAGCTTTCTTT

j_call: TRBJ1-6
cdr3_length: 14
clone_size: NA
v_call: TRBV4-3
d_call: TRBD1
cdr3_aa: CASRQAGGITPLHF
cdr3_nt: TGCGCCAGCAGGCAAGCAGGGGGAATAACACCCCTCCACTTT

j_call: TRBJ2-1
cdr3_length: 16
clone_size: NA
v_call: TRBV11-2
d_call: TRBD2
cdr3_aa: CASSQQTSGTSNEQFF
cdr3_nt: TGTGCCAGCAGCCAACAGACTAGCGGAACGTCCAATGAGCAGTTCTTC

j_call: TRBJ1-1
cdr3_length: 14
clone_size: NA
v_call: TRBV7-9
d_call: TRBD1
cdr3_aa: CASSLWDRVPEAFF
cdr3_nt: TGTGCCAGCAGCTTATGGGACAGGGTCCCTGAAGCTTTCTTT

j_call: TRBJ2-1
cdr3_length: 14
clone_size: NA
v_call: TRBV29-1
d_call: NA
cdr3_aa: CSVEGWEPYNEQFF
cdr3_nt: TGCAGCGTTGAAGGGTGGGAGCCCTACAATGAGCAGTTCTTC

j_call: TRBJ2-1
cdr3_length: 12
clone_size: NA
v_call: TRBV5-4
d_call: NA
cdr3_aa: CASSFQVDEQFF
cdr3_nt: TGTGCCAGCAGCTTCCAGGTCGATGAGCAGTTCTTC

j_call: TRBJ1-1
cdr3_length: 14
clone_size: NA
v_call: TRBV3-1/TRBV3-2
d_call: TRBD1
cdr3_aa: CASSHTTGVHEAFF
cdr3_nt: TGTGCCAGCAGCCACACGACAGGGGTCCATGAAGCTTTCTTT

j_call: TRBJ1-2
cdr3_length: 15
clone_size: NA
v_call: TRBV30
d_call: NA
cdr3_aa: CAWSSYWDKNYGYTF
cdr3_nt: TGTGCCTGGAGTTCTTATTGGGACAAGAACTATGGCTACACCTTC

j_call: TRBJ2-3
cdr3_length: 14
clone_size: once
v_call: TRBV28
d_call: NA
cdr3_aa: CASSLSGTTDTQYF
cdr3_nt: TGTGCCAGCAGTTTGAGCGGAACTACAGATACGCAGTATTTT

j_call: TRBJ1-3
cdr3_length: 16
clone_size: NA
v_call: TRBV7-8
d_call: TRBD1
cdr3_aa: CASSPGQGKFVDTIYF
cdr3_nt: TGTGCCAGCAGCCCAGGACAGGGCAAATTTGTGGACACCATATATTTT

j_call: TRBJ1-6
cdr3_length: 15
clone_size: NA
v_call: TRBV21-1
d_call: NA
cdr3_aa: CASSRRTDNNSPLHF
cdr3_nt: TGTGCCAGCAGCAGAAGGACGGATAATAATTCACCCCTCCACTTT

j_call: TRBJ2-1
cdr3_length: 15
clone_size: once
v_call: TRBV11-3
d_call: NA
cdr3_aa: CASSLHPGPYNEQFF
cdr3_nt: TGTGCCAGCAGCTTACATCCGGGGCCTTACAATGAGCAGTTCTTC

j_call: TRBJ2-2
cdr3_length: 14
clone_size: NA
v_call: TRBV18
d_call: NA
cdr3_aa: CASSPPLNTGELFF
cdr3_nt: TGTGCCAGCTCACCACCCTTAAACACCGGGGAGCTGTTTTTT

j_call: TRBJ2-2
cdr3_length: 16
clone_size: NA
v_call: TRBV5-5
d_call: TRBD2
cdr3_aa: CASSPEPLSGGGELFF
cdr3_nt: TGTGCCAGCAGCCCGGAGCCCCTCTCGGGAGGCGGGGAGCTGTTTTTT

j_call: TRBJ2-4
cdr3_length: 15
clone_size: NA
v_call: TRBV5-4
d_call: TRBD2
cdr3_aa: CASSVGLAGGNIQYF
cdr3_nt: TGTGCCAGCAGCGTCGGACTAGCGGGGGGAAACATTCAGTACTTC

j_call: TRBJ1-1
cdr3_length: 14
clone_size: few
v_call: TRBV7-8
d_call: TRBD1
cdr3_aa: CASSLQGALTEAFF
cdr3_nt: TGTGCCAGCAGCTTACAGGGGGCCTTGACTGAAGCTTTCTTT

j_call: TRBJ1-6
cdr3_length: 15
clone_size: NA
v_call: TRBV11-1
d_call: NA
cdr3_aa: CASSPRGGGNSPLHF
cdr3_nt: TGTGCCAGCAGCCCGAGGGGCGGAGGAAATTCACCCCTCCACTTT

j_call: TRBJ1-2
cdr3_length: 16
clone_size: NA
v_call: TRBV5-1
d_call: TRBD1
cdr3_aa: CASSVAPGQGNYGYTF
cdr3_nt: TGCGCCAGCAGCGTAGCCCCGGGACAGGGGAACTATGGCTACACCTTC

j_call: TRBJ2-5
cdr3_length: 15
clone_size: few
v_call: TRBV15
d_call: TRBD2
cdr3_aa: CATSRDSTSVETQYF
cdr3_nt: TGTGCCACCAGCAGAGATTCCACTAGCGTTGAGACCCAGTACTTC

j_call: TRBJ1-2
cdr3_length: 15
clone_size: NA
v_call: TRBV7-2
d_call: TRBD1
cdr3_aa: CASSFRGTAPYGYTF
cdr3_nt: TGTGCCAGCAGCTTTAGGGGGACAGCTCCCTATGGCTACACCTTC